Given below is one TCR beta chain in context. The data belong to a study of blood T cell repertoires in COVID-19. This CDR3 has 15 residues. The germline V gene encodes CDR1 MNHEY and CDR2 SMNVEV (reference sequence). Trimming cost V 7 bases and J 0 bases, with 16 bases left between them. Clones were read by immunoSEQ multiplex PCR, and TCRdb kept only the in-frame ones, dropping some. The sample has 200,000 to 300,000 clones, 70% to 90% seen once. The specimen was peripheral blood. The sequence came from a man between 60 and 75 years old with acute or convalescent COVID-19. This chain connects TRBV27 to TRBJ2-7; D remains unclear. The CDR3 loop reads CASNPHAASSYEQYF. Written as DNA, the CDR3 is TGTGCCAGCAACCCCCATGCGGCCAGCTCCTACGAGCAGTACTTC.